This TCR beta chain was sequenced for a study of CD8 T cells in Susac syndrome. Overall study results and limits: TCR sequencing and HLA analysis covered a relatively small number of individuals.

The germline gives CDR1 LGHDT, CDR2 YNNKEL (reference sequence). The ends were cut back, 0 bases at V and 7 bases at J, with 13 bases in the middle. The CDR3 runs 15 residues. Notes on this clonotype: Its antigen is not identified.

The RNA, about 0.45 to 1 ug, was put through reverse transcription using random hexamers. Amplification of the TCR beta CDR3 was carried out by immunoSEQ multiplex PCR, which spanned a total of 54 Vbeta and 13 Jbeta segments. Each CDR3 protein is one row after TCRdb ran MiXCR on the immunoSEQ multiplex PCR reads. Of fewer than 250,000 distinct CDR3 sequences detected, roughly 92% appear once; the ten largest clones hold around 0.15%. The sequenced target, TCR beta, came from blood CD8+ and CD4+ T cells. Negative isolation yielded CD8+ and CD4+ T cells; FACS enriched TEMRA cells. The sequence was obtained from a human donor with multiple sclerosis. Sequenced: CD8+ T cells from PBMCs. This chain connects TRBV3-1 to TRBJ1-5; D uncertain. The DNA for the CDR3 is TGTGCCAGCAGCCAAGATCGGGAAGCAGGACAGCCCCAGCATTTT. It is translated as CASSQDREAGQPQHF.